This TCR beta chain originates from a study of blood T cell repertoires in COVID-19. CDR1 and CDR2 (germline): SGHRS, YFSETQ. The CDR3 spans 16 residues. The V segment lost 0 bases and the J segment 4 bases; nucleotides outside the gene matches: 7. Some clones are missing from TCRdb's copy, which holds only in-frame ones; the method was immunoSEQ multiplex PCR. The sample holds around 260,000 clones, about nine tenths seen once. The source is a woman aged 40-49 years who had recovered from COVID-19. Sequenced material: peripheral blood. V is TRBV5-1 and J is TRBJ2-3; 8 bases fit TRBD2. DNA of the CDR3: TGCGCCAGCAGCTTGGAAGGGACTAGTAGGCCAGATACGCAGTATTTT. This gives the protein CASSLEGTSRPDTQYF.